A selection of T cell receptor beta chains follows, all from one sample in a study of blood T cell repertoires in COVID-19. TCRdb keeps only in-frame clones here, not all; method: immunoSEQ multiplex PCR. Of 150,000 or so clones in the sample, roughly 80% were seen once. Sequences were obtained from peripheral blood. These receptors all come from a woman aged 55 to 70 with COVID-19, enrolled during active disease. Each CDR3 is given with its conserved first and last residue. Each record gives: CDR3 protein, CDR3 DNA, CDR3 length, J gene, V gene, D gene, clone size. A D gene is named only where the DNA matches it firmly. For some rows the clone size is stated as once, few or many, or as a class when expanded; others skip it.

CDR3aa: CASSDRGIYGYTF
CDR3nt: TGTGCCAGCAGTGATCGGGGGATCTATGGCTACACCTTC
len: 13
j_gene: TRBJ1-2
v_gene: TRBV6-1
d_gene: .
abundance: .

CDR3aa: CARGTSGRGIEQFF
CDR3nt: TGTGCCAGAGGGACTAGCGGGAGAGGGATTGAGCAGTTCTTC
len: 14
j_gene: TRBJ2-1
v_gene: TRBV2
d_gene: TRBD2
abundance: .

CDR3aa: CASSEMESYYEQYF
CDR3nt: TGTGCCAGCAGTGAAATGGAGTCGTACTACGAGCAGTACTTC
len: 14
j_gene: TRBJ2-7
v_gene: TRBV2
d_gene: .
abundance: .

CDR3aa: CASRLTVSVSPLHF
CDR3nt: TGTGCCAGCAGGTTGACAGTATCCGTTTCACCCCTCCACTTT
len: 14
j_gene: TRBJ1-6
v_gene: TRBV2
d_gene: .
abundance: .

CDR3aa: CASSPRLSPQHF
CDR3nt: TGTGCCAGCAGTCCCCGACTGTCCCCCCAGCATTTT
len: 12
j_gene: TRBJ1-5
v_gene: TRBV6-5
d_gene: .
abundance: .

CDR3aa: CSVGVASGVHTEAFF
CDR3nt: TGCAGCGTCGGTGTGGCGAGCGGGGTTCACACTGAAGCTTTCTTT
len: 15
j_gene: TRBJ1-1
v_gene: TRBV29-1
d_gene: .
abundance: .

CDR3aa: CASSEQGAKAFF
CDR3nt: TGTGCCAGCAGTGAACAGGGGGCCAAAGCTTTCTTT
len: 12
j_gene: TRBJ1-1
v_gene: TRBV6-1
d_gene: TRBD1
abundance: .

CDR3aa: CASRQGEGQPQHF
CDR3nt: TGTGCCAGCCGACAGGGAGAGGGTCAGCCCCAGCATTTT
len: 13
j_gene: TRBJ1-5
v_gene: TRBV18
d_gene: TRBD1
abundance: once

CDR3aa: CASSLKEAWFF
CDR3nt: TGCGCCAGCAGCTTGAAGGAAGCGTGGTTCTTC
len: 11
j_gene: TRBJ2-1
v_gene: TRBV5-1
d_gene: .
abundance: once

CDR3aa: CASSSGGTNEKLFF
CDR3nt: TGTGCCAGCAGTTCAGGGGGCACTAATGAAAAACTGTTTTTT
len: 14
j_gene: TRBJ1-4
v_gene: TRBV6-5
d_gene: TRBD1
abundance: .

CDR3aa: CASSIGGGTDTQYF
CDR3nt: TGTGCCAGTAGTATAGGGGGGGGGACAGATACGCAGTATTTT
len: 14
j_gene: TRBJ2-3
v_gene: TRBV19
d_gene: TRBD2
abundance: .

CDR3aa: CASSPGRVDGYTF
CDR3nt: TGTGCCAGCTCACCAGGCAGGGTGGACGGCTACACCTTC
len: 13
j_gene: TRBJ1-2
v_gene: TRBV18
d_gene: .
abundance: .

CDR3aa: CASSLRAGWDQPQHF
CDR3nt: TGTGCCAGCAGCCTTAGGGCAGGGTGGGATCAGCCCCAGCATTTT
len: 15
j_gene: TRBJ1-5
v_gene: TRBV5-6
d_gene: .
abundance: .

CDR3aa: CATSGPGTGLSEAFF
CDR3nt: TGTGCCACCAGTGGCCCCGGGACAGGCTTATCTGAAGCTTTCTTT
len: 15
j_gene: TRBJ1-1
v_gene: TRBV24-1
d_gene: TRBD1
abundance: .

CDR3aa: CASSLAGTGGNTEAFF
CDR3nt: TGCGCCAGCAGCTTGGCGGGAACAGGGGGGAACACTGAAGCTTTCTTT
len: 16
j_gene: TRBJ1-1
v_gene: TRBV5-1
d_gene: TRBD1
abundance: once

CDR3aa: CASSSEVAEKLFF
CDR3nt: TGCGCCAGCTCCTCGGAGGTCGCTGAAAAACTGTTTTTT
len: 13
j_gene: TRBJ1-4
v_gene: TRBV5-1
d_gene: .
abundance: .

CDR3aa: CASSGWVGATMNTQYF
CDR3nt: TGTGCCAGCAGTGGTTGGGTGGGGGCCACGATGAATACGCAGTATTTT
len: 16
j_gene: TRBJ2-3
v_gene: TRBV25-1
d_gene: .
abundance: .

CDR3aa: CASSRTGPSTEAFF
CDR3nt: TGCGCCAGCAGCCGCACAGGGCCCTCCACTGAAGCTTTCTTT
len: 14
j_gene: TRBJ1-1
v_gene: TRBV5-1
d_gene: .
abundance: .

CDR3aa: CASSYSTGKSQPQHF
CDR3nt: TGTGCCAGCAGTTACTCGACAGGGAAAAGTCAGCCCCAGCATTTT
len: 15
j_gene: TRBJ1-5
v_gene: TRBV6-2/TRBV6-3
d_gene: TRBD1
abundance: .

CDR3aa: CASFKLGPNSPLHF
CDR3nt: TGTGCCAGCTTCAAGTTGGGCCCGAATTCACCCCTCCACTTT
len: 14
j_gene: TRBJ1-6
v_gene: TRBV27
d_gene: .
abundance: .

CDR3aa: CASSSLGEHYGYTF
CDR3nt: TGTGCCAGCAGTTCCTTGGGCGAGCACTATGGCTACACCTTC
len: 14
j_gene: TRBJ1-2
v_gene: TRBV6-5
d_gene: .
abundance: once

CDR3aa: CASSGTASGANVLTF
CDR3nt: TGTGCCAGTAGTGGCACAGCCTCTGGGGCCAACGTCCTGACTTTC
len: 15
j_gene: TRBJ2-6
v_gene: TRBV19
d_gene: .
abundance: .

CDR3aa: CASSQVGLRAFF
CDR3nt: TGTGCCAGCAGCCAAGTGGGCCTTCGAGCTTTCTTT
len: 12
j_gene: TRBJ1-1
v_gene: TRBV3-1/TRBV3-2
d_gene: .
abundance: .

CDR3aa: CASSGTSGPGEQFF
CDR3nt: TGTGCCAGCAGCGGGACTAGCGGTCCGGGTGAGCAGTTCTTC
len: 14
j_gene: TRBJ2-1
v_gene: TRBV25-1
d_gene: TRBD2
abundance: few

CDR3aa: CASSGRPSYNEQFF
CDR3nt: TGTGCCAGCAGTGGTCGGCCTAGTTACAATGAGCAGTTCTTC
len: 14
j_gene: TRBJ2-1
v_gene: TRBV25-1
d_gene: .
abundance: once

CDR3aa: CATQRGTGELFF
CDR3nt: TGTGCCACCCAAAGGGGCACCGGGGAGCTGTTTTTT
len: 12
j_gene: TRBJ2-2
v_gene: TRBV6-5
d_gene: .
abundance: .

CDR3aa: CASSSTGTRTNYGYTF
CDR3nt: TGTGCCAGCTCATCCACCGGGACACGTACTAACTATGGCTACACCTTC
len: 16
j_gene: TRBJ1-2
v_gene: TRBV18
d_gene: .
abundance: few

CDR3aa: CASNPGQSRTEAFF
CDR3nt: TGCGCCAGCAACCCGGGACAATCCAGAACTGAAGCTTTCTTT
len: 14
j_gene: TRBJ1-1
v_gene: TRBV10-2
d_gene: .
abundance: .

CDR3aa: CASSQSGGGQETQYF
CDR3nt: TGTGCCAGCAGTCAGAGCGGGGGTGGCCAAGAGACCCAGTACTTC
len: 15
j_gene: TRBJ2-5
v_gene: TRBV6-5
d_gene: TRBD2
abundance: .

CDR3aa: CASSEGQGATQYF
CDR3nt: TGTGCCAGCAGCGAGGGACAGGGGGCAACCCAGTACTTC
len: 13
j_gene: TRBJ2-5
v_gene: TRBV5-5
d_gene: TRBD1
abundance: .

CDR3aa: CATAGYSNQPQHF
CDR3nt: TGTGCCACCGCAGGTTATAGCAATCAGCCCCAGCATTTT
len: 13
j_gene: TRBJ1-5
v_gene: TRBV2
d_gene: .
abundance: .

CDR3aa: CASSDYTGDTEAFF
CDR3nt: TGCGCCAGCAGCGATTACACAGGGGACACTGAAGCTTTCTTT
len: 14
j_gene: TRBJ1-1
v_gene: TRBV5-1
d_gene: TRBD1
abundance: .

CDR3aa: CASSPAGPDTGELFF
CDR3nt: TGTGCCAGCAGCCCCGCAGGCCCGGACACCGGGGAGCTGTTTTTT
len: 15
j_gene: TRBJ2-2
v_gene: TRBV7-9
d_gene: .
abundance: .

CDR3aa: CASSQLNQPQHF
CDR3nt: TGTGCCAGCAGCCAACTAAATCAGCCCCAGCATTTT
len: 12
j_gene: TRBJ1-5
v_gene: TRBV6-5
d_gene: .
abundance: .

CDR3aa: CASSLETGWDNSPLHF
CDR3nt: TGTGCCAGCAGCTTGGAGACAGGATGGGATAATTCACCCCTCCACTTT
len: 16
j_gene: TRBJ1-6
v_gene: TRBV5-5
d_gene: .
abundance: .

CDR3aa: CASSKGGANTGELFF
CDR3nt: TGCGCCAGCTCAAAGGGAGGAGCGAACACCGGGGAGCTGTTTTTT
len: 15
j_gene: TRBJ2-2
v_gene: TRBV10-1
d_gene: .
abundance: few

CDR3aa: CASSEIRTVSNYGYTF
CDR3nt: TGTGCCAGCAGTGAAATCAGGACAGTTTCTAACTATGGCTACACCTTC
len: 16
j_gene: TRBJ1-2
v_gene: TRBV6-1
d_gene: .
abundance: .

CDR3aa: CASRLTGGNEKLFF
CDR3nt: TGTGCCAGCAGGTTAACGGGTGGAAATGAAAAACTGTTTTTT
len: 14
j_gene: TRBJ1-4
v_gene: TRBV7-8
d_gene: .
abundance: .

CDR3aa: CASRSIRDTDNEQFF
CDR3nt: TGTGCCAGCAGGTCGATCCGGGACACTGACAATGAGCAGTTCTTC
len: 15
j_gene: TRBJ2-1
v_gene: TRBV11-2
d_gene: .
abundance: .

CDR3aa: CASSLEGREDGYTF
CDR3nt: TGCGCCAGCAGCTTGGAGGGCAGGGAGGATGGCTACACCTTC
len: 14
j_gene: TRBJ1-2
v_gene: TRBV5-1
d_gene: .
abundance: few

CDR3aa: CASSLAGQGNPEAFF
CDR3nt: TGCGCCAGCAGCTTGGCCGGACAGGGGAATCCTGAAGCTTTCTTT
len: 15
j_gene: TRBJ1-1
v_gene: TRBV5-1
d_gene: TRBD1
abundance: .

CDR3aa: CASSEATRRTQYF
CDR3nt: TGTGCCAGCAGTGAAGCCACGAGAAGGACCCAGTACTTC
len: 13
j_gene: TRBJ2-5
v_gene: TRBV2
d_gene: .
abundance: .

CDR3aa: CASGSRTGTQETQYF
CDR3nt: TGTGCTAGTGGTTCAAGGACAGGGACCCAAGAGACCCAGTACTTC
len: 15
j_gene: TRBJ2-5
v_gene: TRBV12-5
d_gene: TRBD1
abundance: once

CDR3aa: CASSTPTGINTEAFF
CDR3nt: TGTGCCAGCAGTACTCCGACAGGGATTAACACTGAAGCTTTCTTT
len: 15
j_gene: TRBJ1-1
v_gene: TRBV6-5
d_gene: TRBD1
abundance: .

CDR3aa: CASSIRAGTGEGNEQFF
CDR3nt: TGTGCCAGTAGTATACGTGCCGGGACAGGGGAAGGGAATGAGCAGTTCTTC
len: 17
j_gene: TRBJ2-1
v_gene: TRBV19
d_gene: TRBD1
abundance: once

CDR3aa: CATSTRSAQGAGEKLFF
CDR3nt: TGTGCCACCAGTACGAGGTCCGCACAGGGGGCCGGTGAAAAACTGTTTTTT
len: 17
j_gene: TRBJ1-4
v_gene: TRBV24-1
d_gene: TRBD1
abundance: .

CDR3aa: CASSLSPSGMYEQYF
CDR3nt: TGTGCCAGCAGCTTATCGCCTAGCGGGATGTACGAGCAGTACTTC
len: 15
j_gene: TRBJ2-7
v_gene: TRBV13
d_gene: TRBD2
abundance: .

CDR3aa: CASSGAGTGTYEQYF
CDR3nt: TGTGCCAGCAGTGGCGCCGGGACAGGGACCTACGAGCAGTACTTC
len: 15
j_gene: TRBJ2-7
v_gene: TRBV6-2/TRBV6-3
d_gene: TRBD1
abundance: .

CDR3aa: CASSLEVGQGARGYGYTF
CDR3nt: TGTGCCAGCAGCTTAGAAGTAGGACAGGGGGCGCGAGGCTATGGCTACACCTTC
len: 18
j_gene: TRBJ1-2
v_gene: TRBV7-8
d_gene: TRBD1
abundance: .

CDR3aa: CASSMGGQETQYF
CDR3nt: TGCGCCAGCAGTATGGGGGGCCAAGAGACCCAGTACTTC
len: 13
j_gene: TRBJ2-5
v_gene: TRBV5-1
d_gene: .
abundance: once

CDR3aa: CASSPTSGANYEQYF
CDR3nt: TGCGCCAGCAGTCCTACTAGCGGAGCTAACTACGAGCAGTACTTC
len: 15
j_gene: TRBJ2-7
v_gene: TRBV10-2
d_gene: TRBD2
abundance: .

CDR3aa: CASSLDPGRGSPLHF
CDR3nt: TGTGCCAGCAGCTTAGATCCAGGGAGGGGTTCACCCCTCCACTTT
len: 15
j_gene: TRBJ1-6
v_gene: TRBV7-9
d_gene: .
abundance: .